The present entry profiles one TCR beta chain with its context. This sample stems from a study of T cell changes during pregnancy in multiple sclerosis. Data came from immunoSEQ multiplex PCR; TCRdb stores just in-frame clones and leaves some out. The profile shows just under 100,000 clones, 85% to 95% of them singletons. Germline CDR1 MNHEY, CDR2 SVGAGI. The CDR3 is made up of 15 amino acids. V lost 0 bases to trimming and J lost 2 bases, with 11 bases between them. The receptor comes from a female donor with multiple sclerosis, enrolled in a pregnancy study. The V gene is TRBV6-5, the J gene TRBJ2-7; no reliable D call. The source material was peripheral blood, sampled after pregnancy. For the CDR3, the DNA is TGTGCCAGCAGTTACTCGGCCGCTCAAGCCTACGAGCAGTACTTC. This sequence encodes CASSYSAAQAYEQYF.